These 21 T cell receptor beta chains came from one sample sequenced in a study of blood T cell repertoires in COVID-19 (dated by TCRdb to 2020 to 2021). Library preparation employed the immunoSEQ multiplex PCR assay. TCRdb stores this immuneACCESS table with in-frame sequences only. Part of the clones is absent; in the studies checked, under half of the shortfall reflects unresolved V genes, and no reason is known for the rest. For this sample there are roughly 60,000 clones; about 75% appear just once. The top ten clones comprise around 30% of the sample. The sample comprised peripheral blood. The receptor source for this set is a human donor in a cohort sampled during active COVID-19.

This rearrangement joins TRBV2 to TRBJ1-4; D is uncertain. This CDR3 comprises 12 residues. Trimming removed 6 bases from V and 6 bases from J, with 8 bases in between. Germline CDR1 SNHLY, CDR2 FYNNEI. CDR3 bases: TGTGCCAGCAGCCGATCAGATGAAAAACTGTTTTTT. This gives the protein CASSRSDEKLFF.

CDR3 sequence (DNA): TGTGCCAGCAGCCAACAAGGGACTAGCGGGAATGAGCAGTTCTTC. Its translation is CASSQQGTSGNEQFF. The chain recombines TRBV7-2 with TRBJ2-1; 12 nucleotides match TRBD2. V lost 5 bases, J lost 7 bases, and 6 bases stayed unmatched. The CDR3 is 15 amino acids. The germline CDR1 and CDR2 sequences are SGHTA and FQGNSA.

The V call is TRBV12-3 or TRBV12-4, the J call TRBJ2-1; 8 bases align to TRBD2. Germline trimming cut 6 bases from V and 7 bases from J; bases unmatched to any gene: 2. This CDR3 spans 12 amino acids. CDR3 in amino acids: CASRPSGNEQFF. The CDR3 region has the DNA TGTGCCAGCAGACCTAGCGGGAATGAGCAGTTCTTC.

The J gene is TRBJ2-1, the V gene TRBV4-2; 8 bases align to TRBD2. The trim removed 0 bases at V and 6 bases at J, leaving 7 bases unmatched. CDR3 length equals 16 residues. The germline V gene encodes CDR1 LGHNA and CDR2 YNFKEQ. The CDR3 region is CASSQDPAGVGNEQFF. DNA of the CDR3: TGTGCCAGCAGCCAAGATCCAGCGGGAGTGGGCAATGAGCAGTTCTTC.

V is TRBV12-3 or TRBV12-4 and J is TRBJ2-1, with D uncertain. The length of the CDR3 is 11 residues. Trimming cost V 5 bases and J 9 bases, with 8 bases left between them. CDR3 coding DNA: TGTGCCAGCAGTCCCCGAGGTGAGCAGTTCTTC. This codes for CASSPRGEQFF.

The chain is built from TRBV5-4 and TRBJ1-2; a possible D gene is TRBD1 (6 bases). The CDR3 totals 16 residues. CDR1 SGHNT and CDR2 YYREEE come from the germline V gene (reference sequence). Trimming took off 0 bases at V and 7 bases at J, with 19 bases between the two ends. The CDR3 sequence is CASSLGSPRGLSGYTF. The CDR3 bases are TGTGCCAGCAGCTTGGGATCCCCCAGGGGATTAAGTGGCTACACCTTC.

V and J are TRBV2 and TRBJ1-4, with D uncertain. V lost 7 bases, J lost 7 bases, and 16 bases lay in between. Germline V gene sequence: CDR1 SNHLY, CDR2 FYNNEI. The CDR3 extends over 14 amino acids. DNA for the CDR3: TGTGCCAGCAATAGCAAGGCGATCGGTGAAAAACTGTTTTTT. This encodes CASNSKAIGEKLFF. The full variable domain, rest sourced from reference TRBV2 and TRBJ1-4, is EPEVTQTPSHQVTQMGQEVILRCVPISNHLYFYWYRQILGQKVEFLVSFYNNEISEKSEIFDDQFSVERPDGSNFTLKIRSTKLEDSAMYFCASNSKAIGEKLFFGSGTQLSVL.

The chain carries TRBV10-3 and TRBJ1-3; D perhaps matches TRBD1 (6 bases). Germline loops: CDR1 ENHRY, CDR2 SYGVKD. The V end was cut by 10 bases, the J end by 4 bases, with 17 bases between. This CDR3 is built from 14 residues. The CDR3 region is CATDPRGTGNTIYF. The CDR3 nucleotides read TGTGCCACCGACCCCAGGGGAACAGGAAACACCATATATTTT.

This clone was picked up one time. This chain joins TRBV19 and TRBJ2-1, with 9 nucleotides matching TRBD2. CDR3 length equals 16 residues. The V gene end was trimmed by 5 bases and the J gene end by 0 bases; junction bases not matched to a gene: 5. Germline values: CDR1 LNHDA, CDR2 SQIVND (reference sequence). The CDR3 DNA follows: TGTGCCAGTAGTGGAGCGGGAGGAAGCTCCTACAATGAGCAGTTCTTC. It encodes CASSGAGGSSYNEQFF.

The chain has TRBV19 and TRBJ1-1; no firm D call. Germline lookup yields CDR1 LNHDA and CDR2 SQIVND (reference sequence). This CDR3 is 15 amino acids long. Trimming removed 3 bases from V and 0 bases from J, with 11 bases in between. The CDR3 bases are TGTGCCAGTAGTATGAAGAGACTGATGAACACTGAAGCTTTCTTT. Protein sequence: CASSMKRLMNTEAFF.

This clone was counted a single time. The chain couples TRBV5-1 to TRBJ2-5; perhaps TRBD1 as D (5 bases). V lost 6 bases and J lost 6, with 15 bases in between. Per the germline V gene, CDR1 is SGHRS and CDR2 is YFSETQ. CDR3 length: 13 amino acids. The CDR3 sequence is CASNQGVEKTQYF. CDR3 DNA: TGCGCCAGCAACCAAGGGGTAGAAAAGACCCAGTACTTC.

The V and J genes are TRBV29-1 and TRBJ1-2; the match to TRBD1 covers 10 bases. The CDR3 has 16 residues. Losses at the gene ends were 4 bases for V and 4 bases for J; bases not matched to a gene: 12. Germline V lookup: CDR1 SQVTM, CDR2 ANQGSEA. The CDR3 region is CSVGGGQGPLSYGYTF. The CDR3 DNA reads as TGCAGCGTTGGGGGGGGACAGGGGCCACTATCCTATGGCTACACCTTC. The variable domain in full, completed from reference TRBV29-1 and TRBJ1-2, reads SAVISQKPSRDICQRGTSLTIQCQVDSQVTMMFWYRQQPGQSLTLIATANQGSEATYESGFVIDKFPISRPNLTFSTLTVSNMSPEDSSIYLCSVGGGQGPLSYGYTFGSGTRLTVV.

This chain uses TRBV28 with TRBJ1-4; D not resolved. This CDR3 contains 12 residues. Germline CDR1 MDHEN, CDR2 SYDVKM. The V end was cut by 7 bases, the J end by 10 bases, with 13 bases between. The CDR3 DNA sequence: TGTGCCAGCACCCCTTTCGAGGGAAAACTGTTTTTT. Its translation is CASTPFEGKLFF.

The chain recombines TRBV7-8 with TRBJ1-1, with 7 nucleotides matching TRBD1. Unmatched junction bases numbered 14, after V lost 7 bases and J lost 6 bases. The CDR3 runs 15 residues. Germline V gene sequence: CDR1 SGHVS, CDR2 FQNEAQ. The CDR3 nucleotides read TGTGCCAGCAACCGACAGGGAGGGGGAAACGCTGAAGCTTTCTTT. This encodes CASNRQGGGNAEAFF.

J is TRBJ1-3 and V is TRBV20-1; D is undetermined. Trimming pared 4 bases from V and 4 bases from J, leaving 5 bases between. This CDR3 region has 11 residues. Germline loops: CDR1 DFQATT, CDR2 SNEGSKA (reference sequence). CDR3 protein: CSATTGNTIYF. Here the CDR3 DNA reads TGCAGTGCTACCACAGGAAACACCATATATTTT.

This clone appeared once. The rearrangement joins TRBV10-3 to TRBJ2-1; TRBD2 agrees at 9 bases. CDR3 length: 15 amino acids. Germline V CDR1 and CDR2: ENHRY, SYGVKD. J lost 8 bases, V lost 1 base, and 6 bases had no gene match. CDR3 in amino acids: CAISEFAGTSYEQFF. DNA for the CDR3: TGTGCCATCAGTGAGTTCGCCGGGACTAGCTATGAGCAGTTCTTC.

This chain joins TRBV10-3 and TRBJ2-1, with TRBD1 matching 7 bases. The CDR3 spans 13 residues. Trimming took 10 bases from V and 6 from J; bases not matched to a gene: 9. Germline CDR1 ENHRY, CDR2 SYGVKD. The CDR3 sequence is CASRQGSFNEQFF. As DNA, the CDR3 is TGTGCCAGCCGACAGGGTAGTTTCAATGAGCAGTTCTTC.

The chain has TRBV5-8 and TRBJ1-3; D is undetermined. The V end lost 3 bases, the J end lost 4 bases, and 11 bases lay between the germline ends. CDR1 is SGHTS, CDR2 YDEGEE, per germline. The CDR3 is 14 residues long. CDR3 DNA: TGTGCCAGCAGCTCGACTACCCAGGGAAACACCATATATTTT. As protein: CASSSTTQGNTIYF.

This chain links TRBV25-1 with TRBJ1-1; no reliable D call. The germline CDR1 and CDR2 sequences are MGHDK and SYGVNS. The CDR3 sequence is 13 residues long. Trimming removed 6 bases from V and 1 base from J, with 9 bases in between. The CDR3 sequence is CASRVPGNTEAFF. CDR3 in DNA: TGTGCCAGCAGGGTGCCGGGGAACACTGAAGCTTTCTTT.

The chain combines TRBV9 with TRBJ2-6, with TRBD2 matching over 10 bases. V lost 1 base, J lost 2 bases, and 0 bases stayed unmatched. The CDR3 is 16 residues long. The V gene's germline CDR1 is SGDLS and CDR2 YYNGEE. The CDR3 bases are TGTGCCAGCAGCGTAAGCGGGGGGGCTGGGGCCAACGTCCTGACTTTC. Its protein is CASSVSGGAGANVLTF.

The chain uses TRBV6-5 and TRBJ2-3; D might be TRBD2 (6 bases). Germline V gives CDR1 MNHEY, CDR2 SVGAGI. The V and J ends lost 8 bases and 5 bases respectively, with 14 bases between them. The CDR3 is 13 residues long. This chain's CDR3 is CASRGSGEDTQYF. The CDR3 DNA reads as TGTGCCAGCCGCGGGTCGGGGGAAGATACGCAGTATTTT.